This T cell receptor (beta chain) was recovered during a study of T cell responses to AZD1222 COVID-19 vaccine. The CDR3 spans 14 residues. The V end was cut by 10 bases, the J end by 2 bases, with 18 bases between. Germline lookup yields CDR1 ENHRY and CDR2 SYGVKD. Pooling covered second doses at about 4 or about 12 weeks. The method was immunoSEQ multiplex PCR; TCRdb's version includes in-frame clones alone and lacks a portion of them. The sample holds more than 150,000 clones, 80% to 95% seen once. The TCR originated in an adult who received the AZD1222 COVID-19 vaccine. Here the sequenced sample was peripheral blood, taken 28 days after the second AZD1222 dose. The chain couples TRBV10-3 to TRBJ2-7, with D perhaps being TRBD1 or TRBD2 (6 bases each). The CDR3 DNA sequence: TGTGCCACCGGGGGCGGGGTGGGCCCCTACGAGCAGTACTTC. Translated: CATGGGVGPYEQYF.